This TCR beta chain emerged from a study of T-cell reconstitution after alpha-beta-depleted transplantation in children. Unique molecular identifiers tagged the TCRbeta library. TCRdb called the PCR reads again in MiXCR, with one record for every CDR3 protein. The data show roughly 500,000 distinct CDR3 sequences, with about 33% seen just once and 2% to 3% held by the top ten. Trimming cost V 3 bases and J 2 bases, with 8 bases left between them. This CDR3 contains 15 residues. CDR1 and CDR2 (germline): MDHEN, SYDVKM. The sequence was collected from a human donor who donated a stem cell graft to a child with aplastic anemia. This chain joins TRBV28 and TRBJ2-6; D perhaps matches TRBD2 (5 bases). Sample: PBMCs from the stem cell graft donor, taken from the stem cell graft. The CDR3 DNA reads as TGTGCCAGCAGTTTGGAGAGGGCTGGGGCCAACGTCCTGACTTTC. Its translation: CASSLERAGANVLTF.